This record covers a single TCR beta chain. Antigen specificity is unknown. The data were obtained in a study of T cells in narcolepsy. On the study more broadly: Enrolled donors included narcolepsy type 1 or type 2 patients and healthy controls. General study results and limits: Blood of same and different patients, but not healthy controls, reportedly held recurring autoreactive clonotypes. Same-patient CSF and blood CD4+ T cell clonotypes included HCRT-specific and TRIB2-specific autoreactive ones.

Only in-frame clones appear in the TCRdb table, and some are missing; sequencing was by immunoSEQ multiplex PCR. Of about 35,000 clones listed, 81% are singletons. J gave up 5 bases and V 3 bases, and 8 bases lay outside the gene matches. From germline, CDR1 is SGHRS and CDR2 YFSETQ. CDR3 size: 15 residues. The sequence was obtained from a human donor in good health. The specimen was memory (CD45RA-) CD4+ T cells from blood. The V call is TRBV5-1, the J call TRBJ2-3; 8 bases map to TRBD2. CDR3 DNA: TGCGCCAGCAGCTCAGGGCTAGCGGGTGTAGATACGCAGTATTTT. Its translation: CASSSGLAGVDTQYF.